Listed here are 17 T cell receptor beta chains from one sample, sequenced in a study of naive and memory T cell subsets. Two oligonucleotides, mixed equimolar, formed the beta constant-region primer covering TRBC1 and TRBC2. Nested alpha and beta constant-region primers with the SP2 primer drove four PCR rounds on ligated cDNA. TCRdb re-called the UMI-ligation and nested PCR reads with MiXCR, one entry per CDR3 protein. The sample includes 80,000 to 95,000 distinct CDR3 sequences, over 9% of them seen just once. The material sequenced was naive CD8+ T cells from blood. The receptors originated from a human donor in good health.

This clonotype was picked up many times. The chain recombines TRBV3-1 with TRBJ2-7; no definite D call. The CDR3 extends over 13 amino acids. From germline, CDR1 is LGHDT and CDR2 YNNKEL (reference sequence). V lost 0 bases to trimming and J lost 2 bases, with 5 bases between them. DNA of the CDR3: TGTGCCAGCAGCCAAGACACAACCTACGAGCAGTACTTC. As protein: CASSQDTTYEQYF.

This clonotype turned up a few times. This chain uses TRBV10-3 with TRBJ2-5, with D tentatively TRBD1 (6 bases). V was clipped by 6 bases and J by 9 bases, with 11 bases between them. Germline V lookup: CDR1 ENHRY, CDR2 SYGVKD. CDR3 length: 11 residues. The CDR3 here is CAISVEGAQYF. As DNA, the CDR3 is TGTGCCATCAGCGTCGAGGGGGCCCAGTACTTC.

This clonotype was recorded many times. The rearrangement joins TRBV11-2 to TRBJ2-5; D gene unclear. The germline V gene has CDR1 SGHAT and CDR2 FQNNGV. CDR3 size: 13 residues. Deletions cut 5 bases from V and 5 bases from J, with 12 bases between. The CDR3 coding sequence is TGTGCCAGCAGCACGACCGCCGGGGAGACCCAGTACTTC. It yields the protein CASSTTAGETQYF. Drawing the rest from reference TRBV11-2 and TRBJ2-5, the complete variable domain is EAGVAQSPRYKIIEKRQSVAFWCNPISGHATLYWYQQILGQGPKLLIQFQNNGVVDDSQLPKDRFSAERLKGVDSTLKIQPAKLEDSAVYLCASSTTAGETQYFGPGTRLLVL.

This clonotype was seen many times. As DNA, the CDR3 is TGTGCCAGCAGGACCCTCACTGGGCGTGGGGCCAACGTCCTGACTTTC. Its protein product is CASRTLTGRGANVLTF. The V and J genes are TRBV12-3 or TRBV12-4 and TRBJ2-6, with D uncertain. CDR3 length: 16 residues. Trimming pared 6 bases from V and 3 bases from J, leaving 15 bases between.

This rearrangement joins TRBV9 to TRBJ2-3; D ambiguous. CDR3 size: 15 residues. V lost 4 bases and J 2 bases, leaving 14 bases between the germline ends. Per the germline V gene, CDR1 is SGDLS and CDR2 is YYNGEE. As DNA, the CDR3 is TGTGCCAGCAGCACGGCCGGAGTAGCCACAGATACGCAGTATTTT. This codes for CASSTAGVATDTQYF.

In DNA form, the CDR3 reads TGTGCCAGCAGTCCCGACAGGGGCCCTCTTTTAAATTCACCCCTCCACTTT. Protein sequence: CASSPDRGPLLNSPLHF. The chain links TRBV27 to TRBJ1-6, with 8 bases that match TRBD1. This CDR3 has 17 amino acids. V lost 5 bases to trimming and J lost 7 bases; unmatched junction nucleotides: 13. CDR1 and CDR2 from the germline V gene are MNHEY and SMNVEV (reference sequence).

This clonotype turned up a few times. The chain links TRBV27 to TRBJ1-5, with 12 bases fitting TRBD1. The CDR3 runs to 16 residues. CDR1 is MNHEY, CDR2 SMNVEV, per germline (reference sequence). The ends lost 5 bases at V and 5 bases at J; junction bases unmatched: 7. Written as DNA, the CDR3 is TGTGCCAGCAGTGCCGCCGGGACAGGGGGCTATCAGCCCCAGCATTTT. It translates to CASSAAGTGGYQPQHF.

The V call is TRBV6-1, the J call TRBJ1-2, with D unresolved. V lost 2 bases and J 2 bases, leaving 9 bases between the germline ends. Germline V gives CDR1 MNHNS, CDR2 SASEGT. This CDR3 spans 14 amino acids. CDR3 sequence (DNA): TGTGCCAGCAGTGAATCGGTCAGCAACTATGGCTACACCTTC. Translation gives CASSESVSNYGYTF.

CDR3 bases: TGTGCCACCAGTGATACAGGGATCACAGATACGCAGTATTTT. It is translated as CATSDTGITDTQYF. V usage is TRBV24-1 and J usage is TRBJ2-3, with D possibly TRBD1 on 6 matching bases. CDR1 and CDR2 from the germline V gene are KGHDR and SFDVKD. V was pared by 3 bases and J by 2 bases, with 8 bases between. The length of the CDR3 is 14 residues.

The table lists this clonotype with a few counts. The chain has TRBV29-1 and TRBJ2-7, with a possible D match to TRBD2 (5 bases). The CDR3 contains 14 residues. Trimming removed 4 bases from V and 0 bases from J, with 13 bases in between. Germline V gene data show CDR1 as SQVTM and CDR2 as ANQGSEA. CDR3 sequence (DNA): TGCAGCGTTGTCCCTGATGGGAGCTCCTACGAGCAGTACTTC. Its protein is CSVVPDGSSYEQYF.

CDR3 sequence (DNA): TGTGCCAGCACTCTAGGGTCTGAAGCTTTCTTT. This encodes CASTLGSEAFF. This sequence joins TRBV5-6 and TRBJ1-1; D gene ambiguous. The CDR3 is 11 amino acids. Germline V gene lookup returns CDR1 SGHDT and CDR2 YYEEEE. Trimming removed 6 bases at V and 6 bases at J, with 9 bases between.

This clonotype was counted between two and nine times. The chain is built from TRBV12-3 or TRBV12-4 and TRBJ2-7, with 12 nucleotides matching TRBD2. The CDR3 loop spans 16 amino acids. The J segment lost 2 bases and the V segment lost 9 bases, leaving 11 bases of the junction unmatched. CDR3 protein: CASRTSGGQSPYEQYF. The CDR3 nucleotides read TGTGCCAGTAGAACTAGCGGGGGGCAGTCCCCCTACGAGCAGTACTTC.

This clonotype has just a few counts. The V and J genes are TRBV28 and TRBJ2-1; 8 bases are a match to TRBD2. The V segment lost 3 bases and the J segment 2 bases; nucleotides outside the gene matches: 15. Germline V gives CDR1 MDHEN, CDR2 SYDVKM. This CDR3 comprises 19 residues. In DNA, the CDR3 is TGTGCCAGCAGTTTCTATCCCGCGGGAGAGCGGGAGACCTACAATGAGCAGTTCTTC. It encodes CASSFYPAGERETYNEQFF. The full variable domain, in which reference TRBV28 and TRBJ2-1 provide the parts outside the CDR3, is DVKVTQSSRYLVKRTGEKVFLECVQDMDHENMFWYRQDPGLGLRLIYFSYDVKMKEKGDIPEGYSVSREKKERFSLILESASTNQTSMYLCASSFYPAGERETYNEQFFGPGTRLTVL.

This clonotype came up a few times. The V and J genes are TRBV7-8 and TRBJ2-7, with TRBD1 identical over 7 bases. Germline-derived CDR1 and CDR2 are SGHVS and FQNEAQ. The CDR3 loop spans 14 amino acids. V shed 6 bases and J 2 bases; nucleotides not matched to a gene: 7. CDR3 in DNA: TGTGCCAGCAGTAAGACAGGGCCTACCTACGAGCAGTACTTC. It yields the protein CASSKTGPTYEQYF. Full variable domain (missing parts from reference TRBV7-8 and TRBJ2-7): GAGVSQSPRYKVAKRGQDVALRCDPISGHVSLFWYQQALGQGPEFLTYFQNEAQLDKSGLPSDRFFAERPEGSVSTLKIQRTQQEDSAVYLCASSKTGPTYEQYFGPGTRLTVT.

The chain carries TRBV7-9 and TRBJ2-1; D gene ambiguous. Trimming removed 7 bases at V and 8 bases at J, with 9 bases between. The germline V gene has CDR1 SEHNR and CDR2 FQNEAQ (reference sequence). This CDR3 region has 11 residues. The CDR3 protein is CASKFQDEQFF. CDR3 DNA sequence: TGTGCCAGCAAGTTCCAGGATGAGCAGTTCTTC.

The rearrangement links TRBV4-1 to TRBJ2-1; 9 bases agree with TRBD2. CDR3 size: 15 residues. With V trimmed by 4 bases and J by 9 bases, 10 bases remained unmatched. Germline V gene lookup returns CDR1 MGHRA and CDR2 YSYEKL. CDR3 amino acids: CASSPPVSGSIEQFF. Written as DNA, the CDR3 is TGCGCCAGCAGCCCTCCGGTTAGCGGGAGTATTGAGCAGTTCTTC.

This clonotype has just a few counts. The chain employs TRBV6-5 and TRBJ2-5; tentative D call: TRBD1 (6 bases). The CDR3 has 15 amino acids. With 4 bases removed from V and 1 base from J, the gap between germline ends came to 13 bases. Germline lookup yields CDR1 MNHEY and CDR2 SVGAGI. The CDR3 coding sequence is TGTGCCAGCAGTTCCCCCGACAGGACCCAAGAGACCCAGTACTTC. This gives the protein CASSSPDRTQETQYF.